This TCR beta chain was sequenced for a study of blood T cell repertoires in COVID-19. There are 12 residues in the CDR3. CDR1 is SQVTM, CDR2 ANQGSEA, per germline. V lost 6 bases, J lost 5 bases, and 4 bases stayed unmatched. Here immunoSEQ multiplex PCR was the method, and the copy in TCRdb shows in-frame clones only, minus some. Of under 150,000 clones detected, 65% to 85% appear once; the ten largest clones hold 17%. Sequenced: peripheral blood. The chain links TRBV29-1 to TRBJ1-2; the match to TRBD1 covers 9 bases. The receptor was derived from a woman aged 80 or over with acute or convalescent COVID-19. The CDR3 DNA sequence: TGCAGCGTAGAACAGGGGGCGTATGGCTACACCTTC. It encodes CSVEQGAYGYTF.